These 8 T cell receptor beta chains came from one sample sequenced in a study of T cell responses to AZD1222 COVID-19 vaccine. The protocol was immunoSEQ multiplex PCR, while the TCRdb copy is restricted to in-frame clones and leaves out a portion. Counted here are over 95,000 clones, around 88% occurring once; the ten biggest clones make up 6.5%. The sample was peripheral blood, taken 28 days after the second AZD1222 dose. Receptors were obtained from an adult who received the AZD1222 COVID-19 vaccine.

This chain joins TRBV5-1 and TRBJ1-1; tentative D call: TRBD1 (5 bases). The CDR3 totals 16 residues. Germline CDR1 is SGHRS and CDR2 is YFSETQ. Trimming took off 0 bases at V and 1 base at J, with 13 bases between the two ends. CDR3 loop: CASSLGQIPSNTEAFF. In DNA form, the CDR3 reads TGCGCCAGCAGCTTGGGACAGATTCCGTCGAACACTGAAGCTTTCTTT.

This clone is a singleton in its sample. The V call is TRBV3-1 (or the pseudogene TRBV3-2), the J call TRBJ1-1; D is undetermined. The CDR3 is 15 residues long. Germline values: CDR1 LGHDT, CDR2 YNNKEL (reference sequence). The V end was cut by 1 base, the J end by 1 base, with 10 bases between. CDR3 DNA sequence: TGTGCCAGCAGCCAAGGGGCAGGTGGGAACACTGAAGCTTTCTTT. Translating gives CASSQGAGGNTEAFF.

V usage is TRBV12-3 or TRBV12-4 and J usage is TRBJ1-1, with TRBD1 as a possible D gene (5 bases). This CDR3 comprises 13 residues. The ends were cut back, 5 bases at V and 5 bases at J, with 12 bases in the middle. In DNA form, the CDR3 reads TGTGCCAGCAGTGGCCAGGGTGATACTGAAGCTTTCTTT. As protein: CASSGQGDTEAFF.

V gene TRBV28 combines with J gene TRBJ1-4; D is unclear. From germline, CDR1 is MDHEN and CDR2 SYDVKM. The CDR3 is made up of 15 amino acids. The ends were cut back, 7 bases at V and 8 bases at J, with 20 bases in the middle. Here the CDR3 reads CASTITSGMGEKLFF. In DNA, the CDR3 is TGTGCCAGCACCATAACGTCGGGAATGGGCGAAAAACTGTTTTTT.

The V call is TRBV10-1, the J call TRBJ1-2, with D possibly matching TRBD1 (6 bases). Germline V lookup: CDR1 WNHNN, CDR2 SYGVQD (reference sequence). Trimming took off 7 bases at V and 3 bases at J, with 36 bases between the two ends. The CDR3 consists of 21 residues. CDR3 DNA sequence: TGCGCCAGCAAGTCCCCCTGGGGAGACTGGGGACACCACCCAGGGGACTATGGCTACACCTTC. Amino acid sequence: CASKSPWGDWGHHPGDYGYTF.

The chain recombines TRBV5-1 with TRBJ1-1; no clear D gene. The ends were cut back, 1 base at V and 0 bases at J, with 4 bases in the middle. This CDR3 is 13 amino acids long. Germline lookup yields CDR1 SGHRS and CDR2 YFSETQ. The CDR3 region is CASSLNMNTEAFF. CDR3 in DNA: TGCGCCAGCAGCTTGAACATGAACACTGAAGCTTTCTTT.

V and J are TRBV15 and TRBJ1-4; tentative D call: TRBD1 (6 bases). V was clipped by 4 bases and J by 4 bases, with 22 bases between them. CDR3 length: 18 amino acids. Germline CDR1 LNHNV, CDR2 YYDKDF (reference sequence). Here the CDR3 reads CATSTRSGGGYSNEKLFF. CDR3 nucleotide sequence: TGTGCCACCAGCACGAGGTCGGGTGGGGGCTATAGTAATGAAAAACTGTTTTTT.

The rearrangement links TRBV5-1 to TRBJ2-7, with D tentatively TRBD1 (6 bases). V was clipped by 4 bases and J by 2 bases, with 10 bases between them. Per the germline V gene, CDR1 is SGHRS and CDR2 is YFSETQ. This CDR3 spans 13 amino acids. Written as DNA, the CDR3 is TGCGCCAGCAGCCGGGACAACGCCTACGAGCAGTACTTC. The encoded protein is CASSRDNAYEQYF.